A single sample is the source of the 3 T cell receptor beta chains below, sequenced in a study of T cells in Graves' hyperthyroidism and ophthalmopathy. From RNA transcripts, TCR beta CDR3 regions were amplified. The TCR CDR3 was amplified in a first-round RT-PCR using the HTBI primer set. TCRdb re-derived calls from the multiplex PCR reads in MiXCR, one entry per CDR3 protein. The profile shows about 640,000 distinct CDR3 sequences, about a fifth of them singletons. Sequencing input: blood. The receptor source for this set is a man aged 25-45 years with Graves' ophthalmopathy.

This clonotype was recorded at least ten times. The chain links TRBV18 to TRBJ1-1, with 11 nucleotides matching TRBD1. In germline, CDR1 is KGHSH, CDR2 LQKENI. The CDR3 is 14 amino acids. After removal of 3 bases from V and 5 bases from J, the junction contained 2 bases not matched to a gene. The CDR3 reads CASSPGTGGTEAFF. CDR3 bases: TGTGCCAGCTCACCGGGGACAGGGGGAACTGAAGCTTTCTTT.

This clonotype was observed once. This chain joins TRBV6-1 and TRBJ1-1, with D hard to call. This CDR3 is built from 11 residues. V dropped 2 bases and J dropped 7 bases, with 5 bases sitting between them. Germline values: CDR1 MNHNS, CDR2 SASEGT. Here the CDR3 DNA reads TGTGCCAGCAGTGAAACAGTTGAAGCTTTCTTT. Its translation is CASSETVEAFF.

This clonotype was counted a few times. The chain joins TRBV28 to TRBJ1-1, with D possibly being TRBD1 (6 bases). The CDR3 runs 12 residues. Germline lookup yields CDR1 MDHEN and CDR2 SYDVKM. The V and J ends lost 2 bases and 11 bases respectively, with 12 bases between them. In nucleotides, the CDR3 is TGTGCCAGCAGTTTAACAGGGAAGGGGGCTTTCTTT. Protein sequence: CASSLTGKGAFF.